A single sample is the source of the 25 T cell receptor beta chains below, sequenced in a study of beta chain features in type 1 diabetes. Sequencing targeted expressed TCRB transcripts, as all isolated RNA had been reverse transcribed. The method was immunoSEQ multiplex PCR; TCRdb's version includes in-frame clones alone and lacks a portion of them. The data hold 680,000 or so clones, with about 14% observed a single time. Sample: naive CD4+ T cells from blood. The receptor set was obtained from a man between 18 and 35 years old in good health.

Only a few counts were recorded for this clone. This chain joins TRBV5-1 and TRBJ1-6; D is undetermined. In germline, CDR1 is SGHRS, CDR2 YFSETQ. Trimming removed 0 bases from V and 7 bases from J, with 8 bases in between. This CDR3 has 14 residues. The CDR3 sequence: CASSLGAVNSPLHF. The CDR3 coding sequence is TGCGCCAGCAGCTTGGGGGCAGTGAATTCACCCCTCCACTTT.

CDR3 protein: CASSQTGTAQETQYF. Here the CDR3 DNA reads TGTGCCAGCAGCCAGACGGGGACCGCTCAAGAGACCCAGTACTTC. The chain couples TRBV7-3 to TRBJ2-5; D may correspond to TRBD1 or TRBD2 (5 bases each). Trimming stripped 5 bases from V and 2 bases from J, with 15 bases between. Germline V gene sequence: CDR1 SGHTA, CDR2 FQGTGA. The CDR3 sequence is 15 residues long.

This rearrangement joins TRBV7-9 to TRBJ1-1, with a tentative D call TRBD1 (6 bases). V was cut by 1 base and J by 2 bases, with 14 bases left in between. CDR3 length equals 16 residues. Germline V gene sequence: CDR1 SEHNR, CDR2 FQNEAQ (reference sequence). Here the CDR3 reads CASSLGLIGGNTEAFF. The CDR3 DNA sequence: TGTGCCAGCAGCTTAGGATTGATTGGGGGCAACACTGAAGCTTTCTTT.

The chain uses TRBV13 and TRBJ2-5, with 9 nucleotides matching TRBD1. TRBJ2-7 matches the DNA end more closely, so the J call is doubtful. CDR1 and CDR2 (germline): PRHDT, FYEKMQ (reference sequence). This CDR3 spans 14 amino acids. The CDR3 loop is CASSFRDRVVEQYF. CDR3 nucleotide sequence: TGTGCCAGCAGCTTCCGGGACAGGGTGGTCGAGCAGTACTTC.

V gene TRBV7-2 combines with J gene TRBJ2-4; D could derive from TRBD1 or TRBD2 (5 bases each). This CDR3 has 15 residues. The ends were cut back, 5 bases at V and 6 bases at J, with 17 bases in the middle. Looked up from germline, CDR1 is SGHTA and CDR2 is FQGNSA. The CDR3 DNA sequence: TGTGCCAGCAGCATTACCGGGGCGGTGGGAAACATTCAGTACTTC. Translating gives CASSITGAVGNIQYF.

The genes are TRBV9 and TRBJ1-2; D perhaps matches TRBD1 (5 bases). V lost 2 bases to trimming and J lost 5 bases, with 25 bases between them. Germline V gene lookup returns CDR1 SGDLS and CDR2 YYNGEE. This CDR3 spans 18 amino acids. The CDR3 DNA follows: TGTGCCAGCAGCGTCCTCCCAGACAGACACCGACCCTATTATGGCTACACCTTC. As protein: CASSVLPDRHRPYYGYTF.

The chain is built from TRBV29-1 and TRBJ2-1; D is perhaps TRBD2 (7 bases). The germline V and J ends were trimmed by 7 bases and 3 bases, with 13 bases remaining between them. The CDR3 has 13 residues. CDR1 SQVTM and CDR2 ANQGSEA come from the germline V gene. Here the CDR3 reads CSGGGLYYNEQFF. Here the CDR3 DNA reads TGCAGCGGGGGGGGCTTGTACTACAATGAGCAGTTCTTC.

A word on this clone: This same CDR3 is encoded by further DNA sequences in the sample. The J gene is TRBJ2-7, the V gene TRBV30; no clear D gene. Germline assignment: CDR1 GTSNPN and CDR2 SVGIG (reference sequence). Trimming removed 0 bases at V and 4 bases at J, with 4 bases between. The CDR3 runs 11 residues. The CDR3 is CAWSVGYEQYF. CDR3 DNA sequence: TGTGCCTGGAGTGTTGGGTACGAGCAGTACTTC.

V is TRBV2 and J is TRBJ2-1, with 9 bases fitting TRBD2. This CDR3 has 15 amino acids. J lost 2 bases, V lost 6 bases, and 5 bases had no gene match. The germline CDR1 and CDR2 sequences are SNHLY and FYNNEI. CDR3 nucleotide sequence: TGTGCCAGCAGAGATAGCGGGAGCCCCTACAATGAGCAGTTCTTC. This gives the protein CASRDSGSPYNEQFF. The full variable domain, with the rest looked up from reference TRBV2 and TRBJ2-1, is EPEVTQTPSHQVTQMGQEVILRCVPISNHLYFYWYRQILGQKVEFLVSFYNNEISEKSEIFDDQFSVERPDGSNFTLKIRSTKLEDSAMYFCASRDSGSPYNEQFFGPGTRLTVL.

This chain connects TRBV27 to TRBJ1-2; weak D call: TRBD1 (5 bases). This CDR3 is built from 15 residues. Trimming stripped 7 bases from V and 0 bases from J, with 15 bases between. CDR1 is MNHEY and CDR2 is SMNVEV in the germline V gene (reference sequence). CDR3 nucleotide sequence: TGTGCCAGCACCCCGAGGTGGGGGACTAACTATGGCTACACCTTC. This gives the protein CASTPRWGTNYGYTF.

This clone was picked up many times. The V gene is TRBV28, the J gene TRBJ2-3; D uncertain. Trimming shortened V by 4 bases and J by 6 bases, and 5 bases separated the two germline ends. The CDR3 has 11 residues. In germline, CDR1 is MDHEN, CDR2 SYDVKM. The CDR3 nucleotides read TGTGCCAGCAGTTACCCGGATACGCAGTATTTT. Its translation: CASSYPDTQYF.

This clone has more than one count but fewer than ten. The V gene is TRBV23-1, the J gene TRBJ1-3, with 7 bases aligning to TRBD1. TRBV23-1 is placed among ORFs of uncertain function. This CDR3 region has 17 residues. V was pared by 5 bases and J by 1 base, with 11 bases of the junction left unmatched. CDR3 coding DNA: TGCGCCAGCAGTAACAACCGGGACAGCTTTTCTGGAAACACCATATATTTT. Translating it yields CASSNNRDSFSGNTIYF.

V is TRBV7-2 and J is TRBJ1-1; no clear D gene. The CDR3 totals 15 residues. Trimming cost V 3 bases and J 0 bases, with 11 bases left between them. CDR1 and CDR2 (germline): SGHTA, FQGNSA. The chain's CDR3 is CASSFRGTLNTEAFF. CDR3 coding DNA: TGTGCCAGCAGCTTTCGTGGCACTCTGAACACTGAAGCTTTCTTT.

V gene TRBV29-1 combines with J gene TRBJ1-1; D gene unclear. Trimming left V 3 bases short and J 4 bases short, with 9 bases between. The CDR3 extends over 12 amino acids. Germline V gene data show CDR1 as SQVTM and CDR2 as ANQGSEA. In nucleotides, the CDR3 is TGCAGCGTTGAGGGAATTGGCACTGAAGCTTTCTTT. Its protein is CSVEGIGTEAFF.

In this sample, this clone turned up a few times. The gene calls are TRBV29-1 and TRBJ1-2, with TRBD1 identical over 8 bases. V lost 4 bases to trimming and J lost 4 bases; unmatched junction nucleotides: 8. CDR3 length: 14 amino acids. CDR1 and CDR2 from the germline V gene are SQVTM and ANQGSEA. DNA of the CDR3: TGCAGCGTTGTCCCCAGGGGGCTCGGCTATGGCTACACCTTC. It specifies CSVVPRGLGYGYTF.

The chain combines TRBV5-3 with TRBJ1-4; possibly TRBD1 for D (5 bases). TRBV5-3 is placed among ORFs of uncertain function. The CDR3 sequence is 18 residues long. Trimming shortened V by 2 bases and J by 2 bases, and 19 bases separated the two germline ends. The CDR3: CARSFGAGRRTTNEKLFF. CDR3 nucleotide sequence: TGTGCCAGAAGCTTCGGTGCGGGACGACGGACGACTAATGAAAAACTGTTTTTT.

V is TRBV25-1 and J is TRBJ1-5; D is unclear. Germline assignment: CDR1 MGHDK and CDR2 SYGVNS. V dropped 3 bases and J dropped 0 bases, with 6 bases sitting between them. CDR3 length equals 14 residues. CDR3: CASSDGNSNQPQHF. CDR3 coding DNA: TGTGCCAGCAGTGATGGAAATAGCAATCAGCCCCAGCATTTT.

This clone was seen more than once but under ten times. V and J are TRBV28 and TRBJ1-4; TRBD1 aligns across 7 bases. The V and J ends lost 3 bases and 8 bases, in that order; junction bases with no gene match: 6. This CDR3 has 14 amino acids. CDR1 is MDHEN, CDR2 SYDVKM, per germline. The CDR3 region has the DNA TGTGCCAGCAGTTTGGGACAGACGAGGGAAAAACTGTTTTTT. Encoded protein: CASSLGQTREKLFF.

This clone has just a few counts. The rearrangement uses TRBV7-2 and TRBJ2-4; D is perhaps TRBD1 (6 bases). Germline CDR1 is SGHTA and CDR2 is FQGNSA. With 3 bases removed from V and 1 base from J, the gap between germline ends came to 13 bases. The length of the CDR3 is 16 residues. The CDR3 spells CASSFGVTGAKNIQYF. The CDR3 DNA sequence: TGTGCCAGCAGCTTTGGCGTTACAGGGGCCAAAAACATTCAGTACTTC.

The chain has TRBV28 and TRBJ1-2; 9 bases agree with TRBD1. Trimming took 5 bases from V and 5 from J; bases not matched to a gene: 6. The length of the CDR3 is 14 residues. Germline loops: CDR1 MDHEN, CDR2 SYDVKM. As DNA, the CDR3 is TGTGCCAGCAGTGGGACAGGGTCTGCGTATGGCTACACCTTC. It yields the protein CASSGTGSAYGYTF.

The rearrangement joins TRBV2 to TRBJ1-1; D possibly corresponds to TRBD1 (5 bases). Deletions cut 9 bases from V and 1 base from J, with 12 bases between. The V gene's germline CDR1 is SNHLY and CDR2 FYNNEI. This CDR3 has 13 amino acids. In DNA, the CDR3 is TGTGCCAGTCAGGGAGTCGCGAACACTGAAGCTTTCTTT. Translation: CASQGVANTEAFF.

CDR3 region: CASSPPPSSGANVLTF. The DNA for the CDR3 is TGTGCCAGCAGCCCCCCTCCGAGCTCTGGGGCCAACGTCCTGACTTTC. This chain links TRBV7-9 with TRBJ2-6; D gene uncertain. This CDR3 comprises 16 residues. V lost 5 bases and J 0 bases, leaving 11 bases between the germline ends. Germline V gene sequence: CDR1 SEHNR, CDR2 FQNEAQ (reference sequence).

This clone was observed a handful of times. This chain links TRBV9 with TRBJ2-1; 11 nucleotides line up with TRBD2. The CDR3 covers 16 residues. Losses at the gene ends were 4 bases for V and 0 bases for J; bases not matched to a gene: 3. CDR1 SGDLS and CDR2 YYNGEE come from the germline V gene. The CDR3 DNA follows: TGTGCCAGCAGCTTACTAGCGGGAGCCTCCTACAATGAGCAGTTCTTC. It encodes CASSLLAGASYNEQFF.

In nucleotides, the CDR3 is TGTGCCATCAGTCTCAAAGGGACAAAGTCGGAAGCTTTCTTT. Encoded protein: CAISLKGTKSEAFF. The chain uses TRBV10-3 and TRBJ1-1; possibly TRBD1 for D (6 bases). This CDR3 has 14 residues. Looked up from germline, CDR1 is ENHRY and CDR2 is SYGVKD. The germline V and J ends were trimmed by 5 bases and 8 bases, with 18 bases remaining between them.

Notes on this clone: In the same sample, other DNA sequences code for this CDR3. The J gene is TRBJ2-5, the V gene TRBV4-1; D uncertain. The CDR3 runs 15 residues. Trimming cost V 2 bases and J 2 bases, with 12 bases left between them. The germline V gene has CDR1 MGHRA and CDR2 YSYEKL. The CDR3 sequence: CASSQPGQAQETQYF. The CDR3 bases are TGCGCCAGCAGCCAACCTGGGCAGGCGCAAGAGACCCAGTACTTC.